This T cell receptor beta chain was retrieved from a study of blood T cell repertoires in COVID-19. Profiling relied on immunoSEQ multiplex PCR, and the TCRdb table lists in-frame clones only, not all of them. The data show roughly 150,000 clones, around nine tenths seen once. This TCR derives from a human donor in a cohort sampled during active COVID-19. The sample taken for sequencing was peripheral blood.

The DNA of the CDR3 is TGTGCCAGTAGTATAGGACGGGGGGGATACCGCACAGATACGCAGTATTTT. Its translation: CASSIGRGGYRTDTQYF. The chain couples TRBV19 to TRBJ2-3; the match to TRBD2 covers 8 bases. CDR1 LNHDA and CDR2 SQIVND come from the germline V gene (reference sequence). The CDR3 spans 17 residues. V dropped 1 base and J dropped 1; count of bases not matched to a gene: 7.